This T cell receptor (beta chain) was captured in a study of T cell responses to AZD1222 COVID-19 vaccine. Study-wide points: Regions left unmutated in variants are reportedly the target of nearly half of spike-specific TCRs.

The germline gives CDR1 LNHDA, CDR2 SQIVND (reference sequence). The CDR3 is made up of 14 amino acids. J was trimmed by 0 bases and V by 7 bases; bases with no gene match: 5. Generated by immunoSEQ multiplex PCR, the TCRdb table keeps only in-frame clones and is missing some. This sample has some 84,000 clones; over 70% occur once, and the top ten carry around 17%. In regard to this clone: Antigen unknown.

V and J are TRBV19 and TRBJ1-1, with TRBD1 matching over 7 bases. The receptor comes from an adult in good health. This specimen consisted of peripheral blood, obtained on day 0 of AZD1222 vaccination. CDR3: CASKGGTVNTEAFF. The CDR3 coding sequence is TGTGCCAGTAAAGGTGGGACAGTGAACACTGAAGCTTTCTTT.